Each of the 24 T cell receptor beta chains below was sequenced from the same sample in a study of control samples from healthy donors and cancer patients. TCRdb keeps only in-frame clones here, not all; method: immunoSEQ multiplex PCR. Of approximately 130,000 clones listed, more than 75% are singletons. The sequenced sample was blood. Receptors originate from a man aged 35 to 55 in good health.

Notes on this clone: Other DNA sequences in this specimen translate into the identical CDR3. The chain couples TRBV10-3 to TRBJ2-5; TRBD2 agrees at 8 bases. The length of the CDR3 is 13 residues. The V gene end was trimmed by 4 bases and the J gene end by 4 bases; junction bases not matched to a gene: 2. Germline V gene sequence: CDR1 ENHRY, CDR2 SYGVKD. The CDR3 loop reads CAISGGRSETQYF. DNA for the CDR3: TGTGCCATCAGTGGCGGGAGGTCAGAGACCCAGTACTTC.

The chain joins TRBV19 to TRBJ2-3, with 14 bases matching TRBD2. Germline assignment: CDR1 LNHDA and CDR2 SQIVND (reference sequence). This CDR3 spans 18 amino acids. The ends lost 5 bases at V and 5 bases at J; junction bases unmatched: 12. CDR3 coding DNA: TGTGCCAGTAGTCCCCTCCTGACTAGCGGGGGGGGTTTAGATACGCAGTATTTT. Amino acids: CASSPLLTSGGGLDTQYF.

This clone was seen just once. The chain links TRBV18 to TRBJ2-7, with no clear D. Trimming removed 6 bases from V and 6 bases from J, with 18 bases in between. This CDR3 is built from 14 residues. The germline CDR1 and CDR2 sequences are KGHSH and LQKENI. CDR3 DNA sequence: TGTGCCAGCTCCCCGGTACCCACTCAGGCCGAGCAGTACTTC. This encodes CASSPVPTQAEQYF.

V is TRBV11-3 and J is TRBJ2-5; D perhaps matches TRBD2 (6 bases). Germline V lookup: CDR1 SGHNT, CDR2 YENEEA. The V and J ends lost 5 bases and 5 bases respectively, with 9 bases between them. The CDR3 covers 12 residues. The CDR3 region is CASSAGRETQYF. DNA for the CDR3: TGTGCCAGCAGCGCGGGGCGGGAGACCCAGTACTTC.

This clone has just one count. J is TRBJ2-2 and V is TRBV24-1, with 7 nucleotides matching TRBD1. Trimming took 2 bases from V and 1 from J; bases not matched to a gene: 6. Germline lookup yields CDR1 KGHDR and CDR2 SFDVKD. This CDR3 spans 17 amino acids. The CDR3 is CATSDSRGGLNTGELFF. CDR3 nucleotide sequence: TGTGCCACCAGTGATTCACGAGGGGGCTTGAACACCGGGGAGCTGTTTTTT.

This clone was detected only a few times. The chain recombines TRBV2 with TRBJ1-4; 10 bases agree with TRBD1. Germline V gives CDR1 SNHLY, CDR2 FYNNEI. The V and J ends lost 11 bases and 1 base, in that order; junction bases with no gene match: 7. The CDR3 contains 15 residues. CDR3 in DNA: TGTGCCGGCCACCGGGACAGGGGAACTAATGAAAAACTGTTTTTT. Its translation: CAGHRDRGTNEKLFF.

V is TRBV7-3 and J is TRBJ2-1; TRBD2 matches at 12 bases. V shed 3 bases, J shed 6 bases, and the junction held 3 bases outside the gene matches. The V gene's germline CDR1 is SGHTA and CDR2 FQGTGA. The length of the CDR3 is 15 residues. The CDR3 is CASSLGLAGGNEQFF. The CDR3 nucleotides are TGTGCCAGCAGCTTGGGACTAGCGGGTGGCAATGAGCAGTTCTTC.

The V gene is TRBV2, the J gene TRBJ2-2, with unresolved D. The V end was cut by 5 bases, the J end by 1 base, with 14 bases between. CDR3 length equals 16 residues. Germline lookup yields CDR1 SNHLY and CDR2 FYNNEI. CDR3: CASSRGTSMNTGELFF. In DNA form, the CDR3 reads TGTGCCAGCAGTCGAGGCACCTCAATGAACACCGGGGAGCTGTTTTTT.

V and J are TRBV14 and TRBJ1-1; D is unresolved. Germline lookup yields CDR1 SGHDN and CDR2 FVKESK. This CDR3 is 13 amino acids long. The ends were cut back, 3 bases at V and 0 bases at J, with 5 bases in the middle. In DNA, the CDR3 is TGTGCCAGCAGCCACGGAATGAACACTGAAGCTTTCTTT. Translation gives CASSHGMNTEAFF. The whole variable domain, remainder taken from reference TRBV14 and TRBJ1-1, is EAGVTQFPSHSVIEKGQTVTLRCDPISGHDNLYWYRRVMGKEIKFLLHFVKESKQDESGMPNNRFLAERTGGTYSTLKVQPAELEDSGVYFCASSHGMNTEAFFGQGTRLTVV.

The V call is TRBV19, the J call TRBJ1-1; D is perhaps TRBD1 (5 bases). Trimming shortened V by 6 bases and J by 1 base, and 12 bases separated the two germline ends. The CDR3 has 14 residues. Germline-derived CDR1 and CDR2 are LNHDA and SQIVND (reference sequence). The DNA for the CDR3 is TGTGCCAGTAGACGAGGGAGGGGGAACACTGAAGCTTTCTTT. Protein: CASRRGRGNTEAFF.

This clone occurred a few times. The chain carries TRBV27 and TRBJ1-1; TRBD1 might be the D (6 bases). The CDR3 has 19 residues. Between the trimmed V and J ends, which lost 9 bases and 3 bases, there was a span of 32 bases. Germline CDR1 reads MNHEY; CDR2 reads SMNVEV (reference sequence). The CDR3 nucleotides are TGTGCCAGAGGGACTCGGGCGGGGGGCGATAGAAGAGAGGACACTGAAGCTTTCTTT. It specifies CARGTRAGGDRREDTEAFF.

The chain is built from TRBV5-4 and TRBJ2-3; 16 bases fit TRBD2. Germline loops: CDR1 SGHNT, CDR2 YYREEE (reference sequence). V lost 4 bases and J lost 1; bases outside the gene matches: 6. The length of the CDR3 is 18 residues. CDR3 DNA: TGTGCCAGCAGCCTGGGACTAGCGGGGGGGCGACGCACAGATACGCAGTATTTT. It translates to CASSLGLAGGRRTDTQYF. Full variable domain (rest looked up from reference TRBV5-4 and TRBJ2-3): ETGVTQSPTHLIKTRGQQVTLRCSSQSGHNTVSWYQQALGQGPQFIFQYYREEENGRGNFPPRFSGLQFPNYSSELNVNALELDDSALYLCASSLGLAGGRRTDTQYFGPGTRLTVL.

By frequency in the sample, this clone is medium-sized. The V gene is TRBV11-3, the J gene TRBJ2-5; possibly TRBD2 for D (5 bases). With 0 bases removed from V and 5 bases from J, the gap between germline ends came to 19 bases. The CDR3 has 17 residues. Germline V gene data show CDR1 as SGHNT and CDR2 as YENEEA. CDR3: CASSLDPLSWRWETQYF. DNA of the CDR3: TGTGCCAGCAGCTTAGATCCCCTGTCGTGGAGGTGGGAGACCCAGTACTTC.

The chain recombines TRBV25-1 with TRBJ1-5; D is uncertain. Trimming removed 8 bases at V and 2 bases at J, with 7 bases between. This CDR3 has 12 residues. Per the germline V gene, CDR1 is MGHDK and CDR2 is SYGVNS. CDR3 nucleotides: TGTGCCAGCGCTCGGGGCAATCAGCCCCAGCATTTT. This translates into CASARGNQPQHF. The full variable domain, completed using reference TRBV25-1 and TRBJ1-5, is EADIYQTPRYLVIGTGKKITLECSQTMGHDKMYWYQQDPGMELHLIHYSYGVNSTEKGDLSSESTVSRIRTEHFPLTLESARPSHTSQYLCASARGNQPQHFGDGTRLSIL.

The J gene is TRBJ2-5, the V gene TRBV4-3; D is perhaps TRBD1 or TRBD2 (6 bases each). CDR3 length: 16 residues. CDR1 and CDR2 (germline): LGHNA, YSLEER. The germline V and J ends were trimmed by 0 bases and 5 bases, with 16 bases remaining between them. Written as DNA, the CDR3 is TGCGCCAGCAGCCAAGATCTAGGGCAGGGGAGGGAGACCCAGTACTTC. Its translation is CASSQDLGQGRETQYF.

The chain combines TRBV5-4 with TRBJ2-2, with 7 bases identical to TRBD1. Trimming at V came to 5 bases and at J to 6 bases, leaving 4 bases not matched to a gene. The CDR3 is 13 amino acids. Germline CDR1 reads SGHNT; CDR2 reads YYREEE (reference sequence). The CDR3 DNA sequence: TGTGCCAGCAGTAGGGGGCAGTCCGGGGAGCTGTTTTTT. Its translation is CASSRGQSGELFF.

This clone was seen just once. V is TRBV11-2 and J is TRBJ2-2; unclear D gene. The CDR3 spans 13 residues. Looked up from germline, CDR1 is SGHAT and CDR2 is FQNNGV. Between the trimmed V and J ends, which lost 4 bases and 2 bases, there was a span of 5 bases. The CDR3 protein is CASSSSNTGELFF. CDR3 nucleotide sequence: TGTGCCAGCAGCTCCAGCAACACCGGGGAGCTGTTTTTT.

CDR3 residues: CASSLAGGVDYGYTF. The CDR3 region has the DNA TGTGCCAGCAGCTTAGCGGGAGGGGTGGACTATGGCTACACCTTC. The chain joins TRBV7-9 to TRBJ1-2; possible D gene TRBD1, 5 bases. Germline-derived CDR1 and CDR2 are SEHNR and FQNEAQ (reference sequence). The CDR3 length is 15 residues. The V and J ends lost 0 bases and 3 bases respectively, with 11 bases between them. Full variable domain (missing parts from reference TRBV7-9 and TRBJ1-2): DTGVSQNPRHKITKRGQNVTFRCDPISEHNRLYWYRQTLGQGPEFLTYFQNEAQLEKSRLLSDRFSAERPKGSFSTLEIQRTEQGDSAMYLCASSLAGGVDYGYTFGSGTRLTVV.

The chain has TRBV6-2 or TRBV6-3 and TRBJ2-1; D is unclear. CDR3 length: 14 amino acids. V was clipped by 5 bases and J by 4 bases, with 12 bases between them. CDR1 is MNHEY, CDR2 SVGEGT, per germline. The CDR3 bases are TGTGCCAGCAGTCCCTCAAAACGGTACAATGAGCAGTTCTTC. Its protein product is CASSPSKRYNEQFF.

The chain recombines TRBV4-1 with TRBJ2-3; 8 nucleotides agree with TRBD2. The CDR3 has 14 amino acids. Germline V gene lookup returns CDR1 MGHRA and CDR2 YSYEKL. Trimming cost V 8 bases and J 4 bases; bases outside gene matches: 8. CDR3 bases: TGCGCCAGCCGCGGGCTAGCGGGCGCAGATACGCAGTATTTT. It specifies CASRGLAGADTQYF.

The chain recombines TRBV7-9 with TRBJ2-7; D is undetermined. The CDR3 is made up of 13 amino acids. V lost 5 bases and J 5 bases, leaving 13 bases between the germline ends. Germline V gives CDR1 SEHNR, CDR2 FQNEAQ (reference sequence). CDR3 loop: CASSRSYTDEQYF. The CDR3 DNA sequence: TGTGCCAGCAGCCGCAGTTATACAGACGAGCAGTACTTC.

V gene TRBV21-1 combines with J gene TRBJ1-4. TRBV21-1 has pseudogene status. CDR3 size: 8 residues. The CDR3 coding sequence is TGTGCCAGCAGCACAGCCCCCTTT. It codes for CASSTAPF.

The chain is built from TRBV4-3 and TRBJ1-4; D is unresolved. V shed 0 bases and J shed 5 bases, with 13 bases lying between them. CDR3 length: 16 residues. Per germline, CDR1 LGHNA and CDR2 YSLEER. CDR3 DNA: TGCGCCAGCAGCCAAGAGGTGGGCCCGAGAAATGAAAAACTGTTTTTT. It translates to CASSQEVGPRNEKLFF.

DNA of the CDR3: TGTGCCATCAGTGAGTCAAGCGCCCAAGAGACCCAGTACTTC. Its protein product is CAISESSAQETQYF. The V gene is TRBV10-3, the J gene TRBJ2-5; D not certain. The CDR3 has 14 residues. V shed 0 bases and J shed 1 base, with 6 bases lying between them. CDR1 is ENHRY, CDR2 SYGVKD, per germline.